This T cell receptor beta chain was sequenced during a study of PD-L1 blockade in urothelial cancer. At the level of the study: From 2014, patients received atezolizumab, given as 1,200 mg intravenously every 3 weeks. Blood was tested 3 weeks (second dose) and 6 weeks into treatment. Findings and caveats of the study: Tumor-associated TCR clones expanded more in blood at 3 weeks in patients with durable benefit.

To note about this clone: What it binds is not known.

Time point given: pretreatment peripheral blood. A total of 1 to 8 samples per patient were collected pretreatment and on-treatment. Sequencing used immunoSEQ multiplex PCR; TCRdb keeps in-frame clones, though not all of them. The sample records 95,000 or so clones, about nine tenths being singletons. CDR1 is SGDLS, CDR2 YYNGEE, per germline. With 4 bases clipped from V and 8 bases from J, the junction kept 5 bases outside the gene matches. CDR3 length: 12 residues. V is TRBV9 and J is TRBJ1-2; 7 bases match TRBD1. The clonotype was recovered from a man in his fifties or sixties with urothelial cancer. Here the sequenced sample was PBMCs, taken around atezolizumab (anti-PD-L1) treatment. The CDR3 loop is CASSRGQPGYTF. DNA of the CDR3: TGTGCCAGCAGCCGGGGACAGCCCGGCTACACCTTC.